Presented here are 5 T cell receptor beta chains from one specimen sequenced in a study of T cells in Graves' hyperthyroidism and ophthalmopathy. RNA transcripts gave rise to amplified TCR beta CDR3 regions. HTBI primers drove first-round RT-PCR of the TCR CDR3. TCRdb used MiXCR to reprocess the multiplex PCR reads, holding one entry per CDR3 protein. The top ten clones hold roughly 25% of a sample with under 130,000 distinct CDR3 sequences, 40% to 50% of them seen once. The sequenced material came from blood. The origin of the receptors is a middle-aged man with Graves' hyperthyroidism.

This chain joins TRBV7-8 and TRBJ2-7; D uncertain. CDR1 and CDR2 from the germline V gene are SGHVS and FQNEAQ. V was trimmed by 5 bases and J by 5 bases, leaving 10 bases between them. This CDR3 has 12 amino acids. Here the CDR3 DNA reads TGTGCCAGCAGCCAAGGGTACAACGAGCAGTACTTC. This encodes CASSQGYNEQYF.

This clonotype showed up many times. In DNA, the CDR3 is TGCAGTAGCCTCGGGGGGTTTCCCTACAATGAGCAGTTCTTC. Protein: CSSLGGFPYNEQFF. V is TRBV20-1 and J is TRBJ2-1, with 7 bases aligning to TRBD2. The V gene's germline CDR1 is DFQATT and CDR2 SNEGSKA (reference sequence). The CDR3 has 14 amino acids. Trimming took 8 bases from V and 2 from J; bases not matched to a gene: 9.

On this clonotype itself: A junction end diverges from the germline sequence, so it may reflect a read error. CDR3: CASNQDLDRNYGYTF. The DNA for the CDR3 is TGTGCCAGCAACCAAGATCTGGACAGGAACTATGGCTACACCTTC. This chain joins TRBV14 and TRBJ1-2, with 7 bases identical to TRBD1. CDR3 size: 15 residues. CDR1 is SGHDN, CDR2 FVKESK, per germline.

In its sample, this clonotype was seen many times. The chain couples TRBV4-1 to TRBJ2-5, with 8 bases lining up with TRBD2. CDR1 MGHRA and CDR2 YSYEKL come from the germline V gene. V lost 4 bases and J lost 2; bases outside the gene matches: 9. This CDR3 has 16 amino acids. DNA of the CDR3: TGCGCCAGCAGCCTCCGGGAGGGGGGGGGACAAGAGACCCAGTACTTC. Its translation is CASSLREGGGQETQYF.

The sample holds many counts of this clonotype. The chain is built from TRBV7-2 and TRBJ2-1, with TRBD1 identical over 8 bases. Unmatched junction bases numbered 9, after V lost 1 base and J lost 4 bases. Germline loops: CDR1 SGHTA, CDR2 FQGNSA. This CDR3 has 17 residues. The CDR3 bases are TGTGCCAGCAGCTTAGGGTCAGGGGGCGCGAAGTACAATGAGCAGTTCTTC. Encoded protein: CASSLGSGGAKYNEQFF. Variable domain in full (rest from reference TRBV7-2 and TRBJ2-1): GAGVSQSPSNKVTEKGKDVELRCDPISGHTALYWYRQSLGQGLEFLIYFQGNSAPDKSGLPSDRFSAERTGGSVSTLTIQRTQQEDSAVYLCASSLGSGGAKYNEQFFGPGTRLTVL.